This record looks at one T cell receptor (beta chain) sequence and its context. The antigen this receptor binds is unknown. Base quality data are lacking; no much larger clone is found one base away. The data were obtained in a study of control samples from healthy donors and cancer patients (TCRdb year 2020). Receptor libraries were prepared by the immunoSEQ multiplex PCR assay. TCRdb re-hosts the immuneACCESS table, in-frame sequences only. Its copies lack some clones; in the studies checked, an unresolved V gene accounts for under half of them, and the cause for the rest is not known. The sample table records some 71,000 clones; about 90% of these occur just once. The ten largest clonotypes hold about 2.2% of the sample. Relative to germline, V is 4 bases shorter and J is 4 bases shorter, with 11 bases between their ends. The germline V gene yields SQVTM for CDR1 and ANQGSEA for CDR2. The CDR3 holds 14 amino acids from the cysteine to the phenylalanine. The read is trimmed to its CDR3 DNA, 42 bases read in frame from base 1.

This TCR came from a woman aged 45-65 years with head and neck cancer. Sequenced material: PBMCs. The sequence links TRBV29-1 to TRBJ2-6; the D gene lacks a confident call. The DNA sequence is as follows: TGCAGCGTTGCTGGGGATCCCGGGGCCAACGTCCTGACTTTC. Its protein product is CSVAGDPGANVLTF. Beyond the CDR3, the reference TRBV29-1 and TRBJ2-6 genes provide the residues; the full variable domain reads: SAVISQKPSRDICQRGTSLTIQCQVDSQVTMMFWYRQQPGQSLTLIATANQGSEATYESGFVIDKFPISRPNLTFSTLTVSNMSPEDSSIYLCSVAGDPGANVLTFGAGSRLTVL.